This TCR beta chain derives from a study of identical twins. MiXCR, applied by TCRdb to the 5' RACE reads, yields one record per CDR3 protein. This sample yields 500,000 to 550,000 distinct CDR3 sequences, of which roughly a fifth are seen a single time; around 1% belongs to the top ten. This clonotype was counted a few times. With V trimmed by 2 bases and J by 3 bases, 8 bases remained unmatched. The CDR3 is 18 residues long. Germline CDR1 and CDR2: KGHDR and SFDVKD. Separately, the same data were catalogued under a study of T cells expressing NK-cell markers.

The receptor's source is a young woman in good health. Sequences were obtained from CD4+ T cells sorted from blood. The chain combines TRBV24-1 with TRBJ2-1; 11 bases fit TRBD2. The CDR3 DNA reads TGTGCCACCAGTGATTCCCCCGGGACTAGCGGCATCTACAATGAGCAGTTCTTC. Translating it yields CATSDSPGTSGIYNEQFF.